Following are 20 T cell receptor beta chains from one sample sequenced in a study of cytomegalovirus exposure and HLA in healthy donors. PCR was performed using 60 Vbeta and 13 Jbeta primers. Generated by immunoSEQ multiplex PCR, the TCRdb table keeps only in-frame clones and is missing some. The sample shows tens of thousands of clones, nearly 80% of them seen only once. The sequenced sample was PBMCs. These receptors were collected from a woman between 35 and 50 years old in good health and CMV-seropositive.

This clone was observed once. This CDR3 is CASSFYVSRDNYGYTF. The CDR3 DNA is TGTGCCAGCAGCTTTTATGTGAGCCGGGATAACTATGGCTACACCTTC. This sequence joins TRBV5-6 and TRBJ1-2; D is unresolved. Germline assignment: CDR1 SGHDT and CDR2 YYEEEE. Trimming took off 2 bases at V and 1 base at J, with 15 bases between the two ends. The length of the CDR3 is 16 residues.

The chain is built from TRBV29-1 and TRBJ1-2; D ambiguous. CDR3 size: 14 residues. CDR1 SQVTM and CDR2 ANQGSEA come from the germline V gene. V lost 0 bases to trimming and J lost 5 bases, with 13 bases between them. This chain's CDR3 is CSVEDFGRKYGYTF. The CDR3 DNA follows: TGCAGCGTTGAAGATTTCGGCAGGAAGTATGGCTACACCTTC.

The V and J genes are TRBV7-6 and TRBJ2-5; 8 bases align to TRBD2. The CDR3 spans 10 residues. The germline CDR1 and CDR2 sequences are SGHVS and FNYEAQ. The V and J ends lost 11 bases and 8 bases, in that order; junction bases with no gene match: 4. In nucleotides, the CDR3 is TGTGCCGCCGGGGGGGAAACCCAGTACTTC. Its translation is CAAGGETQYF.

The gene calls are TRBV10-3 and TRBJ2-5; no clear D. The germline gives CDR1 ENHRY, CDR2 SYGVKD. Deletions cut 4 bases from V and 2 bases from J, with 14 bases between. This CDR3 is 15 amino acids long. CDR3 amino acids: CAISGEVARQETQYF. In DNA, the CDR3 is TGTGCCATCAGTGGAGAGGTGGCTAGACAAGAGACCCAGTACTTC.

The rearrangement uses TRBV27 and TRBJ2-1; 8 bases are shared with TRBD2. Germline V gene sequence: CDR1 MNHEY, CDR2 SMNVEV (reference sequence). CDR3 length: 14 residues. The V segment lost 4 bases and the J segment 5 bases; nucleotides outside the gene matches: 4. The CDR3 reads CASSSPGGDNEQFF. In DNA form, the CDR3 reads TGTGCCAGCAGTTCCCCGGGGGGGGACAATGAGCAGTTCTTC.

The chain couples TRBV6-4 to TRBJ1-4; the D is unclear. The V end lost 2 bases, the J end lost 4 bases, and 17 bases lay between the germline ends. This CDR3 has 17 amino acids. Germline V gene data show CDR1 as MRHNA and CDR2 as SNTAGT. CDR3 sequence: CASSDIVSEPFNEKLFF. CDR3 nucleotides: TGTGCCAGCAGTGACATCGTGTCGGAGCCTTTTAATGAAAAACTGTTTTTT.

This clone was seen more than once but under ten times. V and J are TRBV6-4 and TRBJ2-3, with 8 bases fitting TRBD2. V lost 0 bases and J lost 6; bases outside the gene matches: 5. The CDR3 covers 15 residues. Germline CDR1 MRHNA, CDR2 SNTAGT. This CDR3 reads CASSDSAGGMDTQYF. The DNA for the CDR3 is TGTGCCAGCAGTGACTCGGCGGGGGGAATGGATACGCAGTATTTT.

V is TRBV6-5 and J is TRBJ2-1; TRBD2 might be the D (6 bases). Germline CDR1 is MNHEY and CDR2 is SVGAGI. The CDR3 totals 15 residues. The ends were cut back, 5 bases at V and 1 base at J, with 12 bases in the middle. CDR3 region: CASSRDSPSYNEQFF. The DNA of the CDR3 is TGTGCCAGCAGTCGGGACTCCCCATCCTACAATGAGCAGTTCTTC.

In DNA, the CDR3 is TGTGCCAGCTCACGGGGACAGAGTCCCTACGAGCAGTACTTC. It codes for CASSRGQSPYEQYF. The chain combines TRBV18 with TRBJ2-7, with TRBD1 identical over 7 bases. This CDR3 is 14 amino acids long. The J segment lost 2 bases and the V segment lost 4 bases, leaving 5 bases of the junction unmatched. The germline V gene encodes CDR1 KGHSH and CDR2 LQKENI.

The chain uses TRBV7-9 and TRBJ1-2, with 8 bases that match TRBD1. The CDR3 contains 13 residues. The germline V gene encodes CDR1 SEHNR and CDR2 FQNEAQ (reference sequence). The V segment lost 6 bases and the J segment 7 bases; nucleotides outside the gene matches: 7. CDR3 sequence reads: CASSFDRGGGYTF. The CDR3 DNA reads TGTGCCAGCAGTTTCGACAGGGGCGGTGGCTACACCTTC.

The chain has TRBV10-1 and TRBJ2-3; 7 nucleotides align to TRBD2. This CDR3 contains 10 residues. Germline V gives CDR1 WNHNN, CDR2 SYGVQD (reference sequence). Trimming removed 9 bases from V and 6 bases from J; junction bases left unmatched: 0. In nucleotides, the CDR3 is TGCGCCAGGGGGGGGGATACGCAGTATTTT. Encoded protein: CARGGDTQYF.

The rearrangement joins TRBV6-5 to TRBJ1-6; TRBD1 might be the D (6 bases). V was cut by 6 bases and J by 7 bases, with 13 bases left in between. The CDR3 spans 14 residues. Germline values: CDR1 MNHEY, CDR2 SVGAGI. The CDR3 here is CASRLGQQNSPLHF. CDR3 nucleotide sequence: TGTGCCAGCAGACTAGGACAGCAAAATTCACCCCTCCACTTT.

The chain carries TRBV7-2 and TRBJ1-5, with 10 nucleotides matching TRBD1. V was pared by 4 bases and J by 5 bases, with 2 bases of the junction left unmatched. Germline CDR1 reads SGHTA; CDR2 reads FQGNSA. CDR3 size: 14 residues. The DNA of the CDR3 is TGTGCCAGCAGCTCCGGACAGGGGGATCAGCCCCAGCATTTT. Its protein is CASSSGQGDQPQHF. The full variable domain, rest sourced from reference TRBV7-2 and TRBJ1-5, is GAGVSQSPSNKVTEKGKDVELRCDPISGHTALYWYRQSLGQGLEFLIYFQGNSAPDKSGLPSDRFSAERTGGSVSTLTIQRTQQEDSAVYLCASSSGQGDQPQHFGDGTRLSIL.

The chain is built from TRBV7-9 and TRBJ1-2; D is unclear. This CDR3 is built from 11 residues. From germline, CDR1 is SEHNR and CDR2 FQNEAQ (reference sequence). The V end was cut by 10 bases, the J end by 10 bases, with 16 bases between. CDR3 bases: TGTGCCATAAGGAATCAGGAAGACTACACCTTC. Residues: CAIRNQEDYTF.

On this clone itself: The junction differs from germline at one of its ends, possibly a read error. The CDR3 region has the DNA TGTGCCAGTAGTACCAGGACAGGGTCGGGCAATCAGCCCCAACATTTT. This gives the protein CASSTRTGSGNQPQHF. The chain carries TRBV19 and TRBJ1-5; 8 bases map to TRBD1. This CDR3 spans 16 amino acids. Germline V gene data show CDR1 as LNHDA and CDR2 as SQIVND (reference sequence). Full variable domain (outside the CDR3, taken from reference TRBV19 and TRBJ1-5): DGGITQSPKYLFRKEGQNVTLSCEQNLNHDAMYWYRQDPGQGLRLIYYSQIVNDFQKGDIAEGYSVSREKKESFPLTVTSAQKNPTAFYLCASSTRTGSGNQPQHFGDGTRLSIL.

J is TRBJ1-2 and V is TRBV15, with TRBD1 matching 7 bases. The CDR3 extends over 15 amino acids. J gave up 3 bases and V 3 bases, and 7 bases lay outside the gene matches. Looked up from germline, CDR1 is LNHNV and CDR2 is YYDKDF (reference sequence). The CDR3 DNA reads TGTGCCACCAGCAGGGGGGGCAGGGGGGACTATGGCTACACCTTC. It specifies CATSRGGRGDYGYTF.

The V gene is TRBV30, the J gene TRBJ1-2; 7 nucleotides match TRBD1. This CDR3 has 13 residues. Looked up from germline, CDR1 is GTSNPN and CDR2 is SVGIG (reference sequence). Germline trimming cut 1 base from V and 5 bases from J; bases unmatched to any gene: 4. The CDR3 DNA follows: TGTGCCTGGAGTGGGAGGGGGCGATATGGCTACACCTTC. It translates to CAWSGRGRYGYTF.

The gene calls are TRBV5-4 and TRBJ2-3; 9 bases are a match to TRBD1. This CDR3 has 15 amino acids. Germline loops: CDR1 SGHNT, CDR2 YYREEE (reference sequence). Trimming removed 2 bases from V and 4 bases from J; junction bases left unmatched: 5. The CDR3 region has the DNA TGTGCCAGCAGCTTCAGGGACAGGGACCCAGATACGCAGTATTTT. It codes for CASSFRDRDPDTQYF.

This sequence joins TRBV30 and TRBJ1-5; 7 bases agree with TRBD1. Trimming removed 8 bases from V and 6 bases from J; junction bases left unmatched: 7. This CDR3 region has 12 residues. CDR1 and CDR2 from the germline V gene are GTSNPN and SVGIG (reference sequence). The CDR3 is CAQTGIVQPQHF. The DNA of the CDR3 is TGTGCCCAGACAGGGATCGTTCAGCCCCAGCATTTT.

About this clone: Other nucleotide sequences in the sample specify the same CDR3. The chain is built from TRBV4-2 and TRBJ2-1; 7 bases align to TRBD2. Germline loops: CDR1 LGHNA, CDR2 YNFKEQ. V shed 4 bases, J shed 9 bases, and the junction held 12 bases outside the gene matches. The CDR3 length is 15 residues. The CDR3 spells CASSPLGGWRGEQFF. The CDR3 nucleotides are TGTGCCAGCAGCCCGCTGGGGGGGTGGCGGGGTGAGCAGTTCTTC.